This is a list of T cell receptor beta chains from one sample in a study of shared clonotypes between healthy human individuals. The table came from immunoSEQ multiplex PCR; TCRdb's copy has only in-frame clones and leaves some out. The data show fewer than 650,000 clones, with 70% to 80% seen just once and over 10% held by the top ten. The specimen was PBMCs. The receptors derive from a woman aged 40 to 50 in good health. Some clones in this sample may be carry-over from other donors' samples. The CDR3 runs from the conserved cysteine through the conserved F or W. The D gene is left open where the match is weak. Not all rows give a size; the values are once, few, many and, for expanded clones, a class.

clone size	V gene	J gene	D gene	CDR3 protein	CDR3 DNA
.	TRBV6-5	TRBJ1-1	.	CASTLQGNTEAFF	TGTGCCAGCACCCTCCAGGGGAACACTGAAGCTTTCTTT
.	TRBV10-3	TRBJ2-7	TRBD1	CAISDGGTGYGEQYF	TGTGCCATCAGTGATGGTGGGACAGGGTATGGCGAGCAGTACTTC
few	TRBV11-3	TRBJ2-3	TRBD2	CASSIGLAGASDTQYF	TGTGCCAGCAGCATTGGACTAGCGGGAGCCTCAGATACGCAGTATTTT
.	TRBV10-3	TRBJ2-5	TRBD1	CAISLTGGEETQYF	TGTGCCATCAGTCTGACAGGGGGCGAAGAGACCCAGTACTTC
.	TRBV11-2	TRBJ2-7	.	CASSLGRGISRYEQYF	TGTGCCAGCAGCTTAGGGAGGGGAATATCCCGGTACGAGCAGTACTTC
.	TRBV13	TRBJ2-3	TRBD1	CASSQDRGYTDTQYF	TGTGCCAGCAGCCAGGACAGGGGATACACAGATACGCAGTATTTT
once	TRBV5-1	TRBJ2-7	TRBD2	CASSLAGGPHEQYF	TGCGCCAGCAGCTTAGCGGGAGGGCCTCACGAGCAGTACTTC
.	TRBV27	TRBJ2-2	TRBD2	CASSSPGLAGGAGELFF	TGTGCCAGCAGTTCACCTGGACTAGCGGGAGGGGCCGGGGAGCTGTTTTTT
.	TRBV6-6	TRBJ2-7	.	CASRSLGDYEQYF	TGTGCCAGCAGAAGCCTTGGAGACTACGAGCAGTACTTC
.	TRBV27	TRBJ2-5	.	CASSRLGSRTSLETQYF	TGTGCCAGCAGCAGACTAGGGTCCCGCACATCCCTGGAGACCCAGTACTTC
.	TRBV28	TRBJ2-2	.	CATQRTGELFF	TGTGCCACCCAGAGAACCGGGGAGCTGTTTTTT
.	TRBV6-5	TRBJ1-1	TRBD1	CASRPGQGAAEAFF	TGTGCCAGCAGACCGGGACAGGGGGCTGCAGAAGCTTTCTTT
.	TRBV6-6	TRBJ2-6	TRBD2	CASAAGAAGANVLTF	TGTGCCAGCGCAGCGGGAGCTGCTGGGGCCAACGTCCTGACTTTC
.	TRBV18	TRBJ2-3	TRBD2	CASSPPAGGASTDTQYF	TGTGCCAGCTCACCCCCGGCGGGAGGGGCTAGCACAGATACGCAGTATTTT
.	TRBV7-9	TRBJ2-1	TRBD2	CASSSGTSGHGEQFF	TGTGCCAGCAGCTCCGGGACTAGCGGTCATGGGGAGCAGTTCTTC
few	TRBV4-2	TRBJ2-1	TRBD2	CASSPSGISYNEQFF	TGTGCCAGCAGCCCTAGCGGGATCTCCTACAATGAGCAGTTCTTC
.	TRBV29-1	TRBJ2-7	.	CGAADLSSYEQYF	TGCGGCGCCGCAGACCTATCCTCCTACGAGCAGTACTTC
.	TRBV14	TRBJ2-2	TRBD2	CASSLGLAGFGELFF	TGTGCCAGCAGCCTGGGACTAGCGGGTTTCGGGGAGCTGTTTTTT
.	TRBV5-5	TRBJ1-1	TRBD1	CASSRGTGGAEAFF	TGTGCCAGCAGCAGGGGGACAGGGGGCGCTGAAGCTTTCTTT
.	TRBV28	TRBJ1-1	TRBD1	CASVQGAQITEAFF	TGTGCCAGCGTACAGGGGGCGCAGATCACTGAAGCTTTCTTT
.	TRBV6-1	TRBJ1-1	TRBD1	CASRETGETEAFF	TGTGCCAGCAGGGAGACAGGGGAGACTGAAGCTTTCTTT
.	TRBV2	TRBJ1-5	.	CASSERPGGPPQHF	TGTGCCAGCAGTGAAAGGCCAGGCGGTCCTCCCCAGCATTTT
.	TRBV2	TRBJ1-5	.	CASSERGNQPQHF	TGTGCCAGCAGTGAAAGGGGTAATCAGCCCCAGCATTTT
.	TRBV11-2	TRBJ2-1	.	CASSRNPGGQFF	TGTGCCAGCAGCCGCAACCCCGGGGGGCAGTTCTTC
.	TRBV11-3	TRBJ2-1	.	CASSLDTGGEQFF	TGTGCCAGCAGCTTAGATACCGGGGGAGAGCAGTTCTTC
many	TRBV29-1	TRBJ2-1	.	CSVSTRSYNEQFF	TGCAGCGTTTCGACTAGATCTTACAATGAGCAGTTCTTC
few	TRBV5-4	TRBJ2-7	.	CASSPGGLFGTYEQYF	TGTGCCAGCAGCCCTGGAGGACTTTTCGGCACCTACGAGCAGTACTTC
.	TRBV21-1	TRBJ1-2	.	CASSKWWTGGGYGYTF	TGTGCCAGCAGCAAATGGTGGACAGGGGGCGGCTATGGCTACACCTTC
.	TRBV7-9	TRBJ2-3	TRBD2	CASSLKREGLDTQYF	TGTGCCAGCAGCTTAAAGCGGGAGGGCCTAGATACGCAGTATTTT
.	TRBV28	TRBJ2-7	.	CASSASPNYEQYF	TGTGCCAGCAGTGCCTCACCTAATTACGAGCAGTACTTC
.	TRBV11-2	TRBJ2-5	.	CASSYPATETQYF	TGTGCCAGCAGCTACCCAGCAACGGAGACCCAGTACTTC
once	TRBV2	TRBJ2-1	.	CASSSDSSAYNEQFF	TGTGCCAGCAGTTCTGACAGTTCTGCCTACAATGAGCAGTTCTTC
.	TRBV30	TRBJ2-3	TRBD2	CAWSVGLAGGGDTQYF	TGTGCCTGGAGTGTAGGGCTAGCGGGAGGAGGGGATACGCAGTATTTT
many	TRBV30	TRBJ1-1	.	CAWSVHRAAFF	TGTGCCTGGAGTGTACACAGGGCCGCTTTCTTT
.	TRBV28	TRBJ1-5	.	CASTLSMGNQPQHF	TGTGCCAGCACCTTGTCTATGGGCAATCAGCCCCAGCATTTT
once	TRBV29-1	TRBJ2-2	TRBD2	CSARGTSGSPGELFF	TGCAGCGCCCGGGGGACTAGCGGGAGCCCCGGGGAGCTGTTTTTT
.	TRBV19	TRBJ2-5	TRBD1	CASSSWGQQETQYF	TGTGCCAGTAGTTCCTGGGGACAGCAAGAGACCCAGTACTTC
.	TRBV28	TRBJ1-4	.	CASTRRSNEKLFF	TGTGCCAGCACTAGGCGGTCTAATGAAAAACTGTTTTTT
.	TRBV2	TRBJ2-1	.	CASMGLARTEQFF	TGTGCCAGCATGGGCCTAGCGAGGACTGAGCAGTTCTTC
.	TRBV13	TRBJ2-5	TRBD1	CASSLWRDRVQETQYF	TGTGCCAGCAGCTTATGGCGGGACAGGGTCCAAGAGACCCAGTACTTC